These 28 T cell receptor beta chains were sequenced from one sample in a study of blood T cell repertoires in COVID-19. Sequencing used immunoSEQ multiplex PCR; TCRdb keeps in-frame clones, though not all of them. The sample records 140,000 to 150,000 clones, roughly 90% being singletons. Specimen: peripheral blood. Every receptor here comes from a man in his 70s with acute or convalescent COVID-19.

This chain connects TRBV19 to TRBJ2-7, with 12 bases that match TRBD1. V gave up 3 bases and J gave up 3 bases; unmatched junction bases: 3. The CDR3 is 15 amino acids. The germline V gene has CDR1 LNHDA and CDR2 SQIVND (reference sequence). CDR3 DNA: TGTGCCAGTAGTATTGGGACAGGGGGCGGCTACGAGCAGTACTTC. It translates to CASSIGTGGGYEQYF.

The gene calls are TRBV4-1 and TRBJ2-5; 7 bases line up with TRBD2. V shed 1 base and J 5 bases; nucleotides not matched to a gene: 16. The length of the CDR3 is 18 residues. Germline V gene lookup returns CDR1 MGHRA and CDR2 YSYEKL. As DNA, the CDR3 is TGCGCCAGCAGCCAAGGGGGCAGCGGGACGTCCTCGGGGGAGACCCAGTACTTC. This translates into CASSQGGSGTSSGETQYF.

The chain has TRBV7-9 and TRBJ1-2; 8 bases match TRBD1. V was pared by 5 bases and J by 1 base, with 3 bases of the junction left unmatched. The germline gives CDR1 SEHNR, CDR2 FQNEAQ (reference sequence). The CDR3 length is 14 residues. DNA for the CDR3: TGTGCCAGCAGCCGGGACAGGCTTAACTATGGCTACACCTTC. Translating gives CASSRDRLNYGYTF.

J is TRBJ1-3 and V is TRBV5-1, with 7 bases fitting TRBD1. Germline V gives CDR1 SGHRS, CDR2 YFSETQ. Trimming removed 3 bases from V and 0 bases from J; junction bases left unmatched: 12. CDR3 length: 18 amino acids. The CDR3 DNA is TGCGCCAGCAGCTCGAATCCCAACAGGGGACCCTCTGGAAACACCATATATTTT. It encodes CASSSNPNRGPSGNTIYF.

CDR3: CASSLEGWGVSGNTIYF. In DNA form, the CDR3 reads TGTGCCAGCAGCTTAGAGGGTTGGGGGGTCTCTGGAAACACCATATATTTT. The chain employs TRBV7-9 and TRBJ1-3, with a weak D call TRBD1 (5 bases). Germline values: CDR1 SEHNR, CDR2 FQNEAQ (reference sequence). V lost 1 base, J lost 0 bases, and 13 bases lay in between. The CDR3 has 17 amino acids.

The chain is built from TRBV6-5 and TRBJ1-2; a weak D match, TRBD1 (5 bases). The CDR3 has 14 amino acids. The ends were cut back, 0 bases at V and 5 bases at J, with 10 bases in the middle. Germline values: CDR1 MNHEY, CDR2 SVGAGI. Written as DNA, the CDR3 is TGTGCCAGCAGTTACTCATGGGGCGCGTATGGCTACACCTTC. It translates to CASSYSWGAYGYTF.

The CDR3, as DNA: TGCGCCAGCAGCTTGTGGCAGGGCAACACTGAAGCTTTCTTT. Translating gives CASSLWQGNTEAFF. The V and J genes are TRBV5-1 and TRBJ1-1; a weak D match, TRBD1 (5 bases). From germline, CDR1 is SGHRS and CDR2 YFSETQ. The length of the CDR3 is 14 residues. The V gene lost 1 base and the J gene lost 2 bases, with 9 bases spanning the gap.

The J gene is TRBJ1-2, the V gene TRBV20-1; unclear D gene. The V gene lost 0 bases and the J gene lost 8 bases, with 7 bases spanning the gap. The length of the CDR3 is 11 residues. Germline V gives CDR1 DFQATT, CDR2 SNEGSKA (reference sequence). The CDR3 bases are TGCAGTGCTAGAGAGAGGAGGGGCTACACCTTC. It specifies CSARERRGYTF.

This chain joins TRBV7-2 and TRBJ2-7; TRBD2 matches 9 bases. With V trimmed by 2 bases and J by 3 bases, 5 bases remained unmatched. The CDR3 spans 15 residues. CDR1 SGHTA and CDR2 FQGNSA come from the germline V gene. CDR3 coding DNA: TGTGCCAGCAGCTTAACGGCTAGCGGGAACTACGAGCAGTACTTC. Encoded protein: CASSLTASGNYEQYF.

V usage is TRBV5-1 and J usage is TRBJ1-1; weak D call: TRBD1 (6 bases). Looked up from germline, CDR1 is SGHRS and CDR2 is YFSETQ. CDR3 length: 15 residues. The germline V and J ends were trimmed by 4 bases and 1 base, with 14 bases remaining between them. The CDR3 is CASSPTGGWNTEAFF. The DNA for the CDR3 is TGCGCCAGCAGCCCAACTGGGGGCTGGAACACTGAAGCTTTCTTT.

The V call is TRBV2, the J call TRBJ1-6; 9 bases align to TRBD1. CDR3 length: 14 amino acids. V lost 9 bases, J lost 10 bases, and 10 bases stayed unmatched. CDR1 and CDR2 (germline): SNHLY, FYNNEI. CDR3 sequence (DNA): TGTGCCAGTCGGTCCGGGACAGGGTTATCACCCCTCCACTTT. It encodes CASRSGTGLSPLHF.

The V and J genes are TRBV27 and TRBJ2-2, with D maybe TRBD2 (6 bases). The germline V and J ends were trimmed by 2 bases and 7 bases, with 14 bases remaining between them. CDR3 length equals 15 residues. Germline lookup yields CDR1 MNHEY and CDR2 SMNVEV (reference sequence). The CDR3 region has the DNA TGTGCCAGCAGTTTAGACGGAGGGGCCGGCGGGGAGCTGTTTTTT. Protein sequence: CASSLDGGAGGELFF.

CDR3 in DNA: TGTGCCAGCAGGAATGCGGGGAGACCAGGACAGCCCCAGCATTTT. It encodes CASRNAGRPGQPQHF. The V gene is TRBV5-6, the J gene TRBJ1-5, with unresolved D. The germline V gene has CDR1 SGHDT and CDR2 YYEEEE. Trimming shortened V by 5 bases and J by 7 bases, and 19 bases separated the two germline ends. The CDR3 consists of 15 residues.

This clone was observed a single time. The chain carries TRBV6-5 and TRBJ2-5; 7 bases align to TRBD2. V was clipped by 4 bases and J by 7 bases; unmatched bases: 6. The CDR3 extends over 13 amino acids. Per germline, CDR1 MNHEY and CDR2 SVGAGI. CDR3 protein: CASSFSGRRTQYF. The DNA of the CDR3 is TGTGCCAGCAGTTTTAGCGGGCGAAGGACCCAGTACTTC.

The J gene is TRBJ1-1, the V gene TRBV7-8, with TRBD1 identical over 8 bases. This CDR3 has 15 residues. In germline, CDR1 is SGHVS, CDR2 FQNEAQ. J lost 0 bases, V lost 5 bases, and 5 bases had no gene match. This CDR3 is CASSPRQGMNTEAFF. Written as DNA, the CDR3 is TGTGCCAGCAGCCCGCGACAGGGGATGAACACTGAAGCTTTCTTT.

The chain links TRBV3-1 (or the pseudogene TRBV3-2) to TRBJ1-2, with D perhaps matching TRBD1 (6 bases). V lost 2 bases and J lost 6, with 13 bases in between. The CDR3 is 14 residues long. The V gene's germline CDR1 is LGHDT and CDR2 YNNKEL (reference sequence). The CDR3 is CASSQYSGVDGYTF. The CDR3 nucleotides are TGTGCCAGCAGCCAATACTCAGGGGTCGATGGCTACACCTTC.

V usage is TRBV24-1 and J usage is TRBJ2-5; 9 bases fit TRBD1. The V gene's germline CDR1 is KGHDR and CDR2 SFDVKD. The CDR3 consists of 15 residues. With V trimmed by 2 bases and J by 4 bases, 4 bases remained unmatched. The CDR3 region is CATSDSDRGRETQYF. DNA for the CDR3: TGTGCCACCAGTGATTCGGACAGGGGACGAGAGACCCAGTACTTC.

V gene TRBV6-2 or TRBV6-3 combines with J gene TRBJ2-3; TRBD2 matches at 10 bases. The CDR3 has 15 residues. The V gene end was trimmed by 2 bases and the J gene end by 5 bases; junction bases not matched to a gene: 4. Germline-derived CDR1 and CDR2 are MNHEY and SVGEGT. The CDR3 DNA reads as TGTGCCAGCAGTTACAGCGGGAGGGCCGGAGATACGCAGTATTTT. It is translated as CASSYSGRAGDTQYF.

The chain has TRBV7-2 and TRBJ2-3; perhaps TRBD2 as D (5 bases). Looked up from germline, CDR1 is SGHTA and CDR2 is FQGNSA. The germline V and J ends were trimmed by 5 bases and 4 bases, with 16 bases remaining between them. The CDR3 runs to 15 residues. As DNA, the CDR3 is TGTGCCAGCAGCCCATCTCCGGGGAGAGCAGATACGCAGTATTTT. Translation gives CASSPSPGRADTQYF.

The CDR3: CASSVVQGKGEQYF. The CDR3 DNA reads as TGCGCCAGCAGCGTCGTCCAGGGGAAGGGGGAGCAGTACTTC. The rearrangement uses TRBV5-1 and TRBJ2-7; a possible D gene is TRBD1 (6 bases). Trimming left V 4 bases short and J 7 bases short, with 18 bases between. CDR1 is SGHRS, CDR2 YFSETQ, per germline. There are 14 residues in the CDR3. Using reference TRBV5-1 and TRBJ2-7 for the parts outside the CDR3, the full variable domain is KAGVTQTPRYLIKTRGQQVTLSCSPISGHRSVSWYQQTPGQGLQFLFEYFSETQRNKGNFPGRFSGRQFSNSRSEMNVSTLELGDSALYLCASSVVQGKGEQYFGPGTRLTVT.

V usage is TRBV19 and J usage is TRBJ1-5; 7 bases match TRBD1. Germline loops: CDR1 LNHDA, CDR2 SQIVND (reference sequence). The CDR3 has 15 amino acids. V shed 5 bases, J shed 6 bases, and the junction held 10 bases outside the gene matches. The CDR3 loop reads CASSPGTAQAQPQHF. DNA of the CDR3: TGTGCCAGTAGTCCGGGGACAGCGCAGGCTCAGCCCCAGCATTTT.

This clone was observed a handful of times. CDR3 amino acids: CASNGGLAGIEQYF. CDR3 nucleotides: TGTGCCAGCAACGGAGGACTAGCGGGAATCGAGCAGTACTTC. This chain connects TRBV2 to TRBJ2-7; 12 nucleotides line up with TRBD2. The CDR3 contains 14 residues. V shed 7 bases and J 6 bases; nucleotides not matched to a gene: 7. CDR1 is SNHLY and CDR2 is FYNNEI in the germline V gene.

This chain links TRBV12-3 or TRBV12-4 with TRBJ1-5, with D unclear. The ends were cut back, 5 bases at V and 2 bases at J, with 7 bases in the middle. The CDR3 covers 13 residues. The CDR3 is CASSQRGNQPQHF. The CDR3 DNA is TGTGCCAGCAGTCAACGGGGCAATCAGCCCCAGCATTTT.

The CDR3 nucleotides read TGTGCCAGCAGTCTTCGGGACAGGGACAATCAGCCCCAGCATTTT. Translating gives CASSLRDRDNQPQHF. The chain is built from TRBV7-2 and TRBJ1-5; 9 bases agree with TRBD1. Germline CDR1 SGHTA, CDR2 FQGNSA. The CDR3 runs 15 residues. Trimming removed 6 bases from V and 3 bases from J; junction bases left unmatched: 6.

The chain is built from TRBV3-1 (or the pseudogene TRBV3-2) and TRBJ2-1, with 7 bases fitting TRBD1. CDR3 length equals 14 residues. Germline V gene data show CDR1 as LGHDT and CDR2 as YNNKEL (reference sequence). Trimming took 9 bases from V and 2 from J; bases not matched to a gene: 7. CDR3 protein: CASTTGHTYNEQFF. The CDR3 nucleotides read TGTGCCAGTACGACAGGGCATACCTACAATGAGCAGTTCTTC.

The chain is built from TRBV15 and TRBJ2-7; weak D call: TRBD1 (6 bases). V was shortened by 1 base and J by 3 bases, with 13 bases between the two germline ends. This CDR3 is built from 15 residues. CDR1 LNHNV and CDR2 YYDKDF come from the germline V gene (reference sequence). The CDR3 nucleotides read TGTGCCACCAGCAGAGGTACAGGGAGCCTCTACGAGCAGTACTTC. Its protein product is CATSRGTGSLYEQYF.

This chain connects TRBV30 to TRBJ1-3; 7 positions agree with TRBD1. Germline assignment: CDR1 GTSNPN and CDR2 SVGIG (reference sequence). Trimming cost V 8 bases and J 2 bases; bases outside gene matches: 6. The CDR3 is made up of 13 amino acids. The CDR3: CAREQGTGNTIYF. The CDR3 nucleotides read TGTGCCAGAGAACAGGGGACTGGAAACACCATATATTTT. The complete variable domain, with remaining parts taken from reference TRBV30 and TRBJ1-3, reads SQTIHQWPATLVQPVGSPLSLECTVEGTSNPNLYWYRQAAGRGLQLLFYSVGIGQISSEVPQNLSASRPQDRQFILSSKKLLLSDSGFYLCAREQGTGNTIYFGEGSWLTVV.

The chain links TRBV2 to TRBJ1-6; 9 bases map to TRBD1. This CDR3 spans 15 amino acids. Unmatched junction bases numbered 6, after V lost 11 bases and J lost 1 base. Germline V CDR1 and CDR2: SNHLY, FYNNEI. CDR3 sequence reads: CAGGQGESYNSPLHF. CDR3 coding DNA: TGTGCCGGGGGACAGGGAGAGTCCTATAATTCACCCCTCCACTTT.